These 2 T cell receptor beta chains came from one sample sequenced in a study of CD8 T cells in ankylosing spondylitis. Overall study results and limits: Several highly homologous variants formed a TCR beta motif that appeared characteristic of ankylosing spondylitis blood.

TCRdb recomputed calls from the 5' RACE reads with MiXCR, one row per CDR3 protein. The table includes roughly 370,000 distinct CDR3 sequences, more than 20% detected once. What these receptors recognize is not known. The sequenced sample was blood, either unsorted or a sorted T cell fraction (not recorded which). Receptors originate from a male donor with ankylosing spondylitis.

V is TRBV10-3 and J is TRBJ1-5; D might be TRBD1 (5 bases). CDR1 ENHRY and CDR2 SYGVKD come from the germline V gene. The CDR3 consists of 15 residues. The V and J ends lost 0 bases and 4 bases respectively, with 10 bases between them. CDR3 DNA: TGTGCCATCAGTGAGTCGAGGTCAGGGAATCAGCCCCAGCATTTT. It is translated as CAISESRSGNQPQHF.

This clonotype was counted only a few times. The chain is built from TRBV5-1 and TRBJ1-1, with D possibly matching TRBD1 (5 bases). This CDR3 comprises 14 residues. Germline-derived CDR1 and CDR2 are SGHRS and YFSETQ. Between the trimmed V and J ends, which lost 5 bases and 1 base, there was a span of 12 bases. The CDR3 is CASRTEARNTEAFF. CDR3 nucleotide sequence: TGCGCCAGCAGGACAGAAGCTAGGAACACTGAAGCTTTCTTT.